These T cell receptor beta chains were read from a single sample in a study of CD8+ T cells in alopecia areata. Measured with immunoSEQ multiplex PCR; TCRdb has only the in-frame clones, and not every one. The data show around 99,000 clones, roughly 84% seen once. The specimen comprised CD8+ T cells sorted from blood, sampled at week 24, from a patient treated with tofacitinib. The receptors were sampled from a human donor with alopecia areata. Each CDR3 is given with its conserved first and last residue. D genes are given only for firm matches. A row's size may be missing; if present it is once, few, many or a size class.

CDR3aa: CASSDSAAGGREQFF; CDR3nt: TGTGCCAGCAGTGACTCAGCAGCGGGGGGGCGGGAGCAGTTCTTC; abundance: .; v_gene: TRBV6-4; j_gene: TRBJ2-1; d_gene: TRBD2
CDR3aa: CASSVSIAGAYNEQFF; CDR3nt: TGTGCCAGCAGCGTTTCCATAGCGGGGGCATACAATGAGCAGTTCTTC; abundance: .; v_gene: TRBV9; j_gene: TRBJ2-1; d_gene: TRBD2
CDR3aa: CASSLEGSSYEQYF; CDR3nt: TGTGCCAGCAGCTTAGAGGGGAGCTCCTACGAGCAGTACTTC; abundance: few; v_gene: TRBV7-9; j_gene: TRBJ2-7; d_gene: .
CDR3aa: CASSQEIPGVPLNEQFF; CDR3nt: TGCGCCAGCAGCCAAGAGATACCAGGGGTCCCCCTCAATGAGCAGTTCTTC; abundance: .; v_gene: TRBV4-1; j_gene: TRBJ2-1; d_gene: .
CDR3aa: CASSIGVSYGYTF; CDR3nt: TGTGCCAGCAGTATTGGGGTCTCCTATGGCTACACCTTC; abundance: .; v_gene: TRBV27; j_gene: TRBJ1-2; d_gene: .
CDR3aa: CASSDVAGLPDEQYF; CDR3nt: TGTGCCAGTAGCGACGTCGCGGGTTTGCCCGACGAGCAGTACTTC; abundance: .; v_gene: TRBV19; j_gene: TRBJ2-7; d_gene: .
CDR3aa: CATTSGRNNEQFF; CDR3nt: TGTGCCACGACTAGCGGAAGGAACAATGAGCAGTTCTTC; abundance: .; v_gene: TRBV15; j_gene: TRBJ2-1; d_gene: TRBD2
CDR3aa: CASSLSRVSGTDTQYF; CDR3nt: TGTGCCAGCAGCTTGAGCAGGGTCTCGGGCACAGATACGCAGTATTTT; abundance: .; v_gene: TRBV5-8; j_gene: TRBJ2-3; d_gene: .
CDR3aa: CASTSGGTANEQFF; CDR3nt: TGTGCCAGTACTAGCGGGGGCACGGCAAATGAGCAGTTCTTC; abundance: .; v_gene: TRBV10-3; j_gene: TRBJ2-1; d_gene: TRBD2
CDR3aa: CASGLRTPGTQYF; CDR3nt: TGTGCTAGTGGTTTAAGGACACCCGGGACCCAGTACTTC; abundance: .; v_gene: TRBV12-5; j_gene: TRBJ2-5; d_gene: .
CDR3aa: CAWIPGTGVPYEQYF; CDR3nt: TGTGCCTGGATACCCGGGACAGGGGTCCCCTACGAGCAGTACTTC; abundance: .; v_gene: TRBV30; j_gene: TRBJ2-7; d_gene: TRBD1
CDR3aa: CASSPGASNNSPLHF; CDR3nt: TGTGCCAGCTCACCGGGGGCTTCGAATAATTCACCCCTCCACTTT; abundance: .; v_gene: TRBV18; j_gene: TRBJ1-6; d_gene: .
CDR3aa: CSVVGGPGTQYF; CDR3nt: TGCAGCGTTGTAGGCGGTCCCGGGACCCAGTACTTC; abundance: .; v_gene: TRBV29-1; j_gene: TRBJ2-5; d_gene: .
CDR3aa: CASSEDGVEQYF; CDR3nt: TGTGCCAGCAGTGAAGATGGGGTTGAGCAGTACTTC; abundance: .; v_gene: TRBV2; j_gene: TRBJ2-7; d_gene: .
CDR3aa: CASSMGGSTEAFF; CDR3nt: TGTGCCAGTAGTATGGGGGGGAGCACTGAAGCTTTCTTT; abundance: once; v_gene: TRBV19; j_gene: TRBJ1-1; d_gene: .
CDR3aa: CASSFEAAEKLFF; CDR3nt: TGTGCCAGCAGCTTTGAGGCAGCGGAAAAACTGTTTTTT; abundance: .; v_gene: TRBV5-6; j_gene: TRBJ1-4; d_gene: .
CDR3aa: CASSLAVAGGNTDTQYF; CDR3nt: TGTGCCAGCAGCTTAGCGGTAGCGGGGGGGAACACAGATACGCAGTATTTT; abundance: .; v_gene: TRBV7-9; j_gene: TRBJ2-3; d_gene: TRBD2
CDR3aa: CASSHRGDNQPQHF; CDR3nt: TGTGCCAGCAGCCACAGGGGGGACAATCAGCCCCAGCATTTT; abundance: .; v_gene: TRBV2; j_gene: TRBJ1-5; d_gene: TRBD1
CDR3aa: CASSEKWGPETQYF; CDR3nt: TGTGCCAGCAGTGAAAAGTGGGGACCAGAGACCCAGTACTTC; abundance: .; v_gene: TRBV2; j_gene: TRBJ2-5; d_gene: .
CDR3aa: CSANDRNEKLFF; CDR3nt: TGCAGCGCCAACGACAGGAATGAAAAACTGTTTTTT; abundance: .; v_gene: TRBV29-1; j_gene: TRBJ1-4; d_gene: .
CDR3aa: CASSPNTPKGVDIQYF; CDR3nt: TGTGCCAGCAGCCCTAACACACCCAAGGGTGTCGACATTCAGTACTTC; abundance: .; v_gene: TRBV5-4; j_gene: TRBJ2-4; d_gene: .
CDR3aa: CASSQPDRESPEQYF; CDR3nt: TGTGCCAGCAGCCAACCTGACAGGGAAAGTCCCGAGCAGTACTTC; abundance: .; v_gene: TRBV7-9; j_gene: TRBJ2-7; d_gene: TRBD1
CDR3aa: CASSLSDRPSYEQYF; CDR3nt: TGTGCCAGCAGTCTTTCGGACAGGCCCTCCTACGAGCAGTACTTC; abundance: .; v_gene: TRBV7-9; j_gene: TRBJ2-7; d_gene: TRBD1
CDR3aa: CAWNLQDSYEQYF; CDR3nt: TGTGCCTGGAACCTACAGGACTCCTACGAGCAGTACTTC; abundance: .; v_gene: TRBV30; j_gene: TRBJ2-7; d_gene: .
CDR3aa: CASSQDWTSWDEQYF; CDR3nt: TGTGCCAGCAGCCAAGATTGGACATCCTGGGACGAGCAGTACTTC; abundance: few; v_gene: TRBV14; j_gene: TRBJ2-7; d_gene: .
CDR3aa: CASSQRAQPTSGDLRETQYF; CDR3nt: TGTGCCAGCAGCCAACGCGCTCAACCGACTAGCGGGGACCTTCGGGAGACCCAGTACTTC; abundance: once; v_gene: TRBV4-2; j_gene: TRBJ2-5; d_gene: TRBD2